This T cell receptor beta chain originates from a study of control samples from healthy donors and cancer patients. Using immunoSEQ multiplex PCR, the repertoire was profiled, and TCRdb retains in-frame clones only, with some absent. The table has about 83,000 clones, 90% to 95% seen once. This sequence originates from a man aged 25-45 years in good health. Source material: blood.

The CDR3 DNA follows: TGTGCCAGCGGGGCGGACGGGCCAGTTTATGGCTACACCTTC. It codes for CASGADGPVYGYTF. J is TRBJ1-2 and V is TRBV19, with D maybe TRBD1 (5 bases). V was shortened by 9 bases and J by 5 bases, with 19 bases between the two germline ends. Germline V lookup: CDR1 LNHDA, CDR2 SQIVND (reference sequence). The length of the CDR3 is 14 residues.